This paragraph covers one T cell receptor beta chain sequence. This clonotype was seen more than once but under ten times. Its target antigen remains unknown. Within one base of it there is no much larger clone, and no base qualities were kept. Receptors were amplified or captured by 5' RACE. Sequencing instrument: Illumina HiSeq 2500. A second PCR of roughly 6 to 11 cycles was run with a J-beta primer mix and a sample-barcoded 5' primer. A unique molecular identifier was introduced onto each TCR beta cDNA molecule by a template-switch 5' adaptor carrying 12 random nucleotides. At least 2.5 million CDR3-containing paired-end reads were obtained from each sample. The Mint cDNA synthesis kit, primed by a TRBC-specific oligonucleotide, was used to synthesize first-strand cDNA from all RNA. Following uracil-DNA glycosylase treatment, a first 18-cycle PCR with universal primers M1SS and BC2_uni_R was performed on all cDNA. The authors processed their data as follows. Normalization of each sample was performed by random selection of 1 million high-quality reads, each carrying a distinct molecular identifier. Instead of being binned into consensus sequences, reads that shared molecular identifiers were thrown out. MiTCR, with a Q25 quality threshold and the strictest error-elimination algorithm, was used for CDR3 identification, clonotype clustering and error correction. A nonparametric unseen species model with Euler transformation was used to estimate lower-bound total TCR beta diversity. Through fastp at Q25 and MiXCR, TCRdb rebuilt clones from the public reads, retaining in-frame beta chains. Rows with a matching CDR3 protein are joined into one entry that keeps the most common DNA and genes. TCRdb, rather than the study authors, made the V and J calls. The sample has about 560,000 distinct CDR3 sequences on record, about 25% of them singletons. The top ten constitute 3% to 4% of the sample.

The roughly 42 donors, aged about 6 to 95 years, were systemically healthy Caucasian individuals from Russia. Approximately 9 milliliters of peripheral blood were collected from each donor into EDTA-treated Vacutainer tubes. Ficoll-Paque density-gradient centrifugation was used to isolate PBMCs, with at least 6.5 million per sample. Total RNA, at least 5 micrograms per sample, was extracted from PBMCs with Trizol reagent. For every donor, flow cytometry on a PBMC aliquot measured the percentage of naive CD45RAhigh/CD27high T cells. This sample stems from a study of blood T cells in healthy people across ages (dated by TCRdb to about 2015). Context from the whole study: In model experiments, template switching captured roughly one uniquely barcoded TCR beta cDNA molecule for every two T cells. Two additional independent replicas of 1 million unique cDNA reads from the same blood draw were analyzed for two donors (one aged 18 to 30 and one aged 80 or older). Donors were grouped into four age groups: young (average about 15 years), middle-aged (less than 40), aged (approximately 67) and long-lived (less than 85). To track age-related changes in TCR beta repertoire diversity, the study relied on deep sequencing normalized with unique cDNA molecular identifiers. Overall study outcomes, separate from this receptor: Total diversity estimates from one million sequenced T cells were considered lower bounds and underestimates. Observed TCR beta diversity per million T cells fell roughly linearly with age, and a significant reduction was already apparent by age roughly 40. Observed TCR beta diversity correlated strongly with the percentage of naive T cells measured by flow cytometry. The CMV infection status of donors was not known, potentially confounding age-related changes in expanded clonotypes. Because profiling used bulk unsorted PBMCs, naive and antigen-experienced compartments could not be compared conclusively. Compared with the aged group, the long-lived group had more naive CD4+ T cells, fewer expanded clones and increased TCR diversity, suggesting age selection.

V is reduced by 1 base and J by 5 bases, leaving a spacing of 18 bases between them. From cysteine to phenylalanine, the CDR3 is 16 amino acids long. Only the CDR3 DNA is retained, 48 bases long and in frame from the first base. Per the germline V gene (reference sequence), LNHNV is the CDR1 and YYDKDF is the CDR2. These data were likewise used in another study, on T cells of mothers and their children. The second publication reports: Nine systemically healthy Caucasian individuals served as donors, namely three mothers together with their six children. cDNA synthesis used all of the extracted RNA, with 1.5 ug of RNA in each 15 ul reaction. In the second PCR, sample barcodes and 2-4 random nucleotides were introduced via the M1S primer. Each mother yielded over 10 million TCR beta CDR3 reads and each child 2.5 million to 3 million reads. TCR recombination output is similarly shaped by thymic selection in related and unrelated pairs, with a minor effect exerted by inherited differences. Normalized repertoire overlap was always slightly but never significantly higher in related than unrelated mother-child pairs. With a sensitivity of about 100 clones per million clonotypes, no persistent microchimeric T cell clones were detected. Deep NGS was used in the study to compare the TCR beta repertoires of mothers and children and to look for features that separate related mother-child pairs from unrelated individuals. Mothers averaged 40 +/- 4 years of age and children averaged about 10 +/- 4 years. After adapter ligation was performed with NEBNext reagents, the libraries were sequenced on an Illumina HiSeq 2000 with 100+100 nt paired-end reads. To avoid cross-contamination, the mother libraries and the child libraries were prepared a month apart and sequenced in separate runs. Between roughly 500,000 and 2,100,000 distinct TCR beta clonotypes were identified per donor. Naive TCR beta clonotypes were estimated from low-frequency clonotypes matched to each donor's FACS-determined naive share, without sorting.

This clonotype was sampled from a boy aged 2 to 9 in good health. The chain links TRBV15 with TRBJ2-7; the D gene cannot be resolved reliably. Sequenced sample: blood. The CDR3 protein is CATSRAPGQRTDEQYF. The nucleotide sequence reads TGTGCCACCAGCAGAGCGCCGGGCCAACGGACGGACGAGCAGTACTTC.